A selection of T cell receptor beta chains follows, all from one sample in a study of neurological immune-mediated disorders. TCRdb fed the 5' RACE reads into MiXCR, producing one record per CDR3 protein. The table lists around 15,000 distinct CDR3 sequences, about 14% of them singletons, with roughly 13% in the top ten. Input material: PBMCs. The receptors derive from a man aged 60-69 years with HTLV-1-associated myelopathy (HAM/TSP). Each CDR3 is given with its conserved first and last residue. D genes are given only for firm matches. Size is omitted from some rows. Given values are once, few, many or a class for expanded clones.

clone_size	cdr3_length	v_call	j_call	d_call	cdr3_nt	cdr3_aa
many	16	TRBV7-2	TRBJ2-2	TRBD1	TGTGCCAGCAGCTTAGGGGGCAGGGGGTACACCGGGGAGCTGTTTTTT	CASSLGGRGYTGELFF
-	15	TRBV5-1	TRBJ1-2	TRBD1	TGCGCCAGCAGCGACGGGACAGGGGGAGTCTGTGGCTACACCTTC	CASSDGTGGVCGYTF
many	12	TRBV29-1	TRBJ2-7	TRBD1	TGCAGCGTGGGACAGGGGGGCTACGAGCAGTACTTC	CSVGQGGYEQYF
many	17	TRBV7-8	TRBJ1-5	TRBD1	TGTGCCAGCAGCCCACACAGGGGGCGAGAGGGGAATCAGCCCCAGCATTTT	CASSPHRGREGNQPQHF
-	14	TRBV7-9	TRBJ1-2	TRBD1	TGTGCCAGCAGCTTAGGTCGGACAGGGGATGGCTACACCTTC	CASSLGRTGDGYTF
many	16	TRBV6-5	TRBJ2-7	-	TGTGCCAGCAGTTACCCTGACCGAGGTTCCTTCTACGAGCAGTACTTC	CASSYPDRGSFYEQYF
many	15	TRBV6-5	TRBJ2-1	-	TGTGCCAGCAGCTCGACCGGGACGTTCGACAACGAGCAGTTCTTC	CASSSTGTFDNEQFF
many	15	TRBV7-3	TRBJ2-1	TRBD2	TGTGCCAGCAGCCCACTAGCGGGGGCCTACAATGAGCAGTTCTTC	CASSPLAGAYNEQFF
many	16	TRBV10-3	TRBJ2-5	TRBD2	TGTGCCACCAAACCACGGGAGGCGTATAATTTCGAGACCCAGTACTTC	CATKPREAYNFETQYF
-	17	TRBV7-9	TRBJ2-2	TRBD2	TGTGTCAGCAGACCCTCCCCCCGGGGGGGCGTAACCAGGGAGCTGTTTTTT	CVSRPSPRGGVTRELFF
many	13	TRBV7-2	TRBJ1-1	-	TGTGCCAGCAGCTTTAGCGGAAAGACTGAAGCTTTCTTT	CASSFSGKTEAFF
-	14	TRBV6-2/TRBV6-3	TRBJ1-2	-	TGTGCCAGCAGTGTAAAGGGGGTCCTTTATGGCTACACCTTC	CASSVKGVLYGYTF
many	13	TRBV28	TRBJ2-7	TRBD2	TGTGCCAGCTATTTAGCGGGGGGGTACGAGCAGTACTTC	CASYLAGGYEQYF
many	13	TRBV5-6	TRBJ2-2	-	TGTGCCAGCACCTTCTGGGGGCCCGGGGAGCTGTTTTTT	CASTFWGPGELFF
medium-sized	13	TRBV7-9	TRBJ2-7	-	TGTGCCAGCAGCCCCGACAGAGTCTACGAGCAGTACTTC	CASSPDRVYEQYF
many	15	TRBV12-3/TRBV12-4	TRBJ1-5	TRBD1	TGTGCCAGCAGCCAGACAGGGAGTAGCAATCAGCCCCAGCATTTT	CASSQTGSSNQPQHF
many	14	TRBV12-3/TRBV12-4	TRBJ1-2	TRBD1	TGTGCCAGCAGTCAAAGACAGGGGATCTATGGCTACACCTTC	CASSQRQGIYGYTF
many	12	TRBV14	TRBJ2-7	-	TGTGCCAGCAGCCCGAGAACCTACGAGCAGTACTTC	CASSPRTYEQYF
many	15	TRBV27	TRBJ1-4	TRBD1	TGTGCCAGCAGCACCAACAGGGGTGGGGGTGAAAAACTGTTTTTT	CASSTNRGGGEKLFF
many	14	TRBV20-1	TRBJ1-3	-	TGCAGTGTACGGTCAGAGAGCTCTGGAAACACCATATATTTT	CSVRSESSGNTIYF
large	12	TRBV20-1	TRBJ2-2	-	TGCAGTGCTAGGTGGAACACCGGGGAGCTGTTTTTT	CSARWNTGELFF
many	13	TRBV10-3	TRBJ2-1	-	TGTGCCATCAAGGCTGCCCCTAACAATGAGCAGTTCTTC	CAIKAAPNNEQFF
-	15	TRBV5-1	TRBJ2-1	-	TGCGCCAGCAGCTTACCCCTAGGGGTCTACAATGAGCAGTTCTTC	CASSLPLGVYNEQFF
many	14	TRBV19	TRBJ1-4	-	TGTGCCAGTAGTATGGGGGATCCTAATGAAAAACTGTTTTTT	CASSMGDPNEKLFF
many	15	TRBV5-1	TRBJ2-7	TRBD2	TGCGCCAGCAGCTTGGGGGGACTAGCGTTACACGAGCAGTACTTC	CASSLGGLALHEQYF
many	18	TRBV7-3	TRBJ2-2	-	TGTGCCAGCTTTAAGGGGGGCCGGTCCCCCGACAACACCGGGGAGCTGTTTTTT	CASFKGGRSPDNTGELFF
-	11	TRBV20-1	TRBJ2-1	-	TGCAGTGCTACAGTACACAATGAGCAGTTCTTC	CSATVHNEQFF
-	15	TRBV6-1	TRBJ2-3	TRBD1	TGTGCCAGCAGTGACCGGGACAGTGGCGCAGATACGCAGTATTTT	CASSDRDSGADTQYF
many	17	TRBV20-1	TRBJ2-7	TRBD2	TGCAGTGCTAGAGATCTTAGACCTAGCGGTAATGCCTACGAGCAGTACTTC	CSARDLRPSGNAYEQYF
many	15	TRBV4-2	TRBJ1-1	TRBD1	TGTGCCAGCAGCCACGACAGGGGAGGGGGCACTGAAGCTTTCTTT	CASSHDRGGGTEAFF
many	16	TRBV7-9	TRBJ1-1	-	TGTGCCAGCAGCCTGGCAGGGGTCCCTGGGGACACTGAAGCTTTCTTT	CASSLAGVPGDTEAFF
many	15	TRBV28	TRBJ1-2	-	TGTGCCAGCAGTCAGCCAGGACAGCAGGCCTATGGCTACACCTTC	CASSQPGQQAYGYTF
medium-sized	13	TRBV6-6	TRBJ1-2	-	TGTGCCAGCAGCCCCGGACCTAACTATGGCTACACCTTC	CASSPGPNYGYTF
many	13	TRBV28	TRBJ2-7	-	TGTGCCAGCAGCAGGGACACAAACTACGAGCAGTACTTC	CASSRDTNYEQYF
many	17	TRBV27	TRBJ2-1	-	TGTGCCAGCAGTTTACAACAGCCGCTTCGCTCCTACAATGAGCAGTTCTTC	CASSLQQPLRSYNEQFF
many	15	TRBV20-1	TRBJ1-6	-	TGCAGTGCTTCTCACTCAGCTGGCCGGATTTCACCCCTCCACTTT	CSASHSAGRISPLHF
-	14	TRBV6-5	TRBJ1-2	-	TGTGCCAGCAGTGCCCAGGGGCCTCGCAATGGCTACACCTTC	CASSAQGPRNGYTF
-	17	TRBV10-3	TRBJ2-3	-	TGTGCCTCGACGGCAGCTAAAAAGTGCGAGACCACAGATACGCAGTATTTT	CASTAAKKCETTDTQYF
many	16	TRBV20-1	TRBJ2-3	TRBD2	TGCAGTGCTATAAAGTCTAGCGGGGGGTTCACAGATACGCAGTATTTT	CSAIKSSGGFTDTQYF
many	15	TRBV5-1	TRBJ2-1	-	TGCGCCAGCAGTGCCATGTCTAGCTCCAACAATGAGCAGTTCTTC	CASSAMSSSNNEQFF
large	11	TRBV7-2	TRBJ2-1	-	TGTGCCAGCACCTCATTCAATGAGCAGTTCTTC	CASTSFNEQFF
many	15	TRBV5-1	TRBJ1-3	-	TGCGCCAGCAGCACCAGCGATAGCTCTGGAAACACCATATATTTT	CASSTSDSSGNTIYF
medium-sized	14	TRBV15	TRBJ2-7	-	TGTGCCACCAGCAGCCGGGACTTGGTAGAAGAGCAGTACTTC	CATSSRDLVEEQYF
many	17	TRBV12-5	TRBJ2-1	TRBD2	TGTGCTAGTGGTTTGGTACTAGGTGCCCCCGGGGGGGGTGAGCAGTTCTTC	CASGLVLGAPGGGEQFF
many	12	TRBV27	TRBJ2-5	-	TGTGCCAGCAGTTCCCACCAAGAGACCCAGTACTTC	CASSSHQETQYF
many	16	TRBV12-5	TRBJ1-5	-	TGTGCTAGTGGTTTAGGGGCAAAACAACCCAATCAGCCCCAGCATTTT	CASGLGAKQPNQPQHF
many	13	TRBV5-4	TRBJ2-7	-	TGTGCCAGCAGCGAACGGCCAAGCTACGAGCAGTACTTC	CASSERPSYEQYF
medium-sized	14	TRBV5-5	TRBJ2-7	TRBD1	TGTGCCAGCAGCCCGGACAGGGCCCTCTACGAGCAGTACTTC	CASSPDRALYEQYF
many	15	TRBV11-2	TRBJ2-7	-	TGTGCCAGCAGCCTAGTGAAGGGTCCCGCCGGTGGGCAGTACTTC	CASSLVKGPAGGQYF
many	14	TRBV9	TRBJ2-2	-	TGTGCCAGCAGCGGCTCCCCCCACACCGGGGAGCTGTTTTTT	CASSGSPHTGELFF
many	12	TRBV15	TRBJ1-2	-	TGTGCCACCAGCACTTCAAACTATGGCTACACCTTC	CATSTSNYGYTF
many	16	TRBV12-3/TRBV12-4	TRBJ1-1	-	TGTGCCAGCAGTTTACGTACTACAGCTATGAACACTGAAGCTTTCTTT	CASSLRTTAMNTEAFF
many	13	TRBV6-2/TRBV6-3	TRBJ2-5	-	TGTGCCAGCAGAGACAGCTCCCAAGAGACCCAGTACTTC	CASRDSSQETQYF
many	13	TRBV4-3	TRBJ2-4	-	TGCGCCAGCAGCCACAGGGATCGGAACATTCAGTACTTC	CASSHRDRNIQYF
-	17	TRBV5-1	TRBJ1-6	-	TGCACCAGCAGCACCGAGCCCGGGGCCTTCTATAATTCACCCCTCCACTTT	CTSSTEPGAFYNSPLHF
many	13	TRBV5-1	TRBJ2-5	-	TGCGCCAGCAAAGTCGTAGTCCAAGAGACCCAGTACTTC	CASKVVVQETQYF